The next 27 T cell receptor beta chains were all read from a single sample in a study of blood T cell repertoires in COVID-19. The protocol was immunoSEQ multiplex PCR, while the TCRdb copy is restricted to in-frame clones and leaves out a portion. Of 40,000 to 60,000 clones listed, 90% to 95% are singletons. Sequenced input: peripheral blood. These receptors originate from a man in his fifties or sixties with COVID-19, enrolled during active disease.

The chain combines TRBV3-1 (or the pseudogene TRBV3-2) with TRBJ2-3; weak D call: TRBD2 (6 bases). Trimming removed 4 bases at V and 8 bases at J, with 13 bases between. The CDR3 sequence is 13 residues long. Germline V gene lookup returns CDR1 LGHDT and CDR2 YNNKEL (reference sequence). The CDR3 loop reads CASSRSETSTQYF. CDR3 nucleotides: TGTGCCAGCAGCCGGTCCGAGACTAGTACGCAGTATTTT.

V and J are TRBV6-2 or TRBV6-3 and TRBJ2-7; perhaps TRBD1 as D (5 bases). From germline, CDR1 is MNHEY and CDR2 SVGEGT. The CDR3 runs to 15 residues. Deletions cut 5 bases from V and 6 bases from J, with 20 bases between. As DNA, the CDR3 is TGTGCCAGCAGTAAGACAGCTCAGGGTGTTGGCGAGCAGTACTTC. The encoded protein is CASSKTAQGVGEQYF.

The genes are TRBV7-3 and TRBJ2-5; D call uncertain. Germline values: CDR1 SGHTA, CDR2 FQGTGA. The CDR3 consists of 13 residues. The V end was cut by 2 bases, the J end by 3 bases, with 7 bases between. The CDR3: CASSLWAKETQYF. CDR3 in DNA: TGTGCCAGCAGCTTATGGGCTAAAGAGACCCAGTACTTC.

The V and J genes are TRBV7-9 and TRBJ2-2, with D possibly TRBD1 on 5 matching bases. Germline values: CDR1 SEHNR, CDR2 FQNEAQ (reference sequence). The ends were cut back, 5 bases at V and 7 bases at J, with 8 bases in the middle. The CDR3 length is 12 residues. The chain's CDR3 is CASSTQGGELFF. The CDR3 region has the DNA TGTGCCAGCAGCACGCAGGGCGGGGAGCTGTTTTTT.

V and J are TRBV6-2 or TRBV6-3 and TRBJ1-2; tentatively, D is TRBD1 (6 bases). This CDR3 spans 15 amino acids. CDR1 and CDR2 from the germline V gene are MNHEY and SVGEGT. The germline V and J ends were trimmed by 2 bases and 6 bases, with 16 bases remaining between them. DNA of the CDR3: TGTGCCAGCAGTTACCCGACAGGTACGCAAGATGGCTACACCTTC. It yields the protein CASSYPTGTQDGYTF.

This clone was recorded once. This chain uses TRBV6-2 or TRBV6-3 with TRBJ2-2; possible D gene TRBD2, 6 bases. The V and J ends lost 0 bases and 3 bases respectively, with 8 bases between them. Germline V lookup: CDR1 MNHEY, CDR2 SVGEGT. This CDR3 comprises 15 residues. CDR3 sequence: CASSYSGGDTGELFF. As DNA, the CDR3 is TGTGCCAGCAGTTACTCCGGGGGAGACACCGGGGAGCTGTTTTTT.

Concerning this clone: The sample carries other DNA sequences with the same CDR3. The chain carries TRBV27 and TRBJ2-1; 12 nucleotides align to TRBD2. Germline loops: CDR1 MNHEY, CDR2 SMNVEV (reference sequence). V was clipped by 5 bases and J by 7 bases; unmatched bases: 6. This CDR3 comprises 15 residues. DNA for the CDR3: TGTGCCAGCAGTCCACTAGCGGGGGGAGGGAATGAGCAGTTCTTC. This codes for CASSPLAGGGNEQFF.

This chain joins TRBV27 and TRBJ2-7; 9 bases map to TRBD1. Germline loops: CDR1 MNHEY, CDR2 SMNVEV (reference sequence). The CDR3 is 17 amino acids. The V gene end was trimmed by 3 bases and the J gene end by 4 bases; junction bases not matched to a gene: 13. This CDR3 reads CASSLDPRRTGVYEQYF. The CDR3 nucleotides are TGTGCCAGCAGTTTGGACCCCCGAAGGACAGGGGTTTACGAGCAGTACTTC.

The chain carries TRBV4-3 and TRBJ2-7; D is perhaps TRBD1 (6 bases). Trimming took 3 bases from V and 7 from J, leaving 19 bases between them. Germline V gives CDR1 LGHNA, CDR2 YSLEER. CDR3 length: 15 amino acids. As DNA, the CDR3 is TGCGCCAGCAGCCAGGACCTGGACAGCCGTTGGGAGCAGTACTTC. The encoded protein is CASSQDLDSRWEQYF.

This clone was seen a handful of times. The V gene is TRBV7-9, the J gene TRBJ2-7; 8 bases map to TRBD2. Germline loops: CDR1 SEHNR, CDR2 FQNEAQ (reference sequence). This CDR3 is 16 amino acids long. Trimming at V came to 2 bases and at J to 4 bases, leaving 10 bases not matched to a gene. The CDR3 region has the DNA TGTGCCAGCAGCTTAAGTTCGAGCGGGGGAGAGTACGAGCAGTACTTC. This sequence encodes CASSLSSSGGEYEQYF.

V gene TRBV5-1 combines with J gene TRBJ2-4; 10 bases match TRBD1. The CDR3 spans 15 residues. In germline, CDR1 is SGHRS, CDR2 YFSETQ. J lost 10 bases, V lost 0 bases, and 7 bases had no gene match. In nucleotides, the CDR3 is TGCGCCAGCAGCTTGGGACAGGGGGCGATAGATATTCAGTACTTC. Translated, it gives CASSLGQGAIDIQYF.

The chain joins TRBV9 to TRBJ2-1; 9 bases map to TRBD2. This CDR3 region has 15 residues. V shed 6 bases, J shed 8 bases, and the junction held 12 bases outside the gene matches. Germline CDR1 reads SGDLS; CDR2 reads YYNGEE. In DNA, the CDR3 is TGTGCCAGCACTCGCGGGGGGGCCTTTGTAGATGAGCAGTTCTTC. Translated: CASTRGGAFVDEQFF.

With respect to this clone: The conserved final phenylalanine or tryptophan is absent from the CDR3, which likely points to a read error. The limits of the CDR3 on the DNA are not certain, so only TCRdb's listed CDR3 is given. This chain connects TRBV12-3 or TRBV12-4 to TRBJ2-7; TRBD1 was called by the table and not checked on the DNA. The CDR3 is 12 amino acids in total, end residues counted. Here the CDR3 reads CASSSHLGQGVI.

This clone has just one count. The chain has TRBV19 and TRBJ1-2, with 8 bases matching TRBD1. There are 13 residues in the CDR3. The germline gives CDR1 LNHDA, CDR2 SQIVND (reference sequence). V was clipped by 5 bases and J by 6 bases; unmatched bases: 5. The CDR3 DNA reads TGTGCCAGTAGTTTCACAGGGGGGGATGGCTACACCTTC. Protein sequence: CASSFTGGDGYTF.

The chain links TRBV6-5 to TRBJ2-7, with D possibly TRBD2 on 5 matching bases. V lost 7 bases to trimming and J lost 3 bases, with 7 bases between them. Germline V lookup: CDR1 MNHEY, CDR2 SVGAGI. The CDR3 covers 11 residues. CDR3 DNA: TGTGCCAGCAAGACTAACTACGAGCAGTACTTC. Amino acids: CASKTNYEQYF.

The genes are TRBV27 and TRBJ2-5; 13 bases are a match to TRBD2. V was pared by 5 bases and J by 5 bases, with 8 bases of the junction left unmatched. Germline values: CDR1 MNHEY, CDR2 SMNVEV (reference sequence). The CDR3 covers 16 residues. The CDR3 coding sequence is TGTGCCAGCAGTCCGAGGGGACTAGCGGGGTTGGAGACCCAGTACTTC. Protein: CASSPRGLAGLETQYF.

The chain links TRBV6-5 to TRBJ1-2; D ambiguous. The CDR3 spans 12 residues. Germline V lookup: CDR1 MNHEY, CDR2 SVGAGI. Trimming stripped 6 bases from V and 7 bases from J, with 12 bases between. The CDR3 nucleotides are TGTGCCAGCAGCCAGACGGGTTTTGGCTACACCTTC. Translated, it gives CASSQTGFGYTF.

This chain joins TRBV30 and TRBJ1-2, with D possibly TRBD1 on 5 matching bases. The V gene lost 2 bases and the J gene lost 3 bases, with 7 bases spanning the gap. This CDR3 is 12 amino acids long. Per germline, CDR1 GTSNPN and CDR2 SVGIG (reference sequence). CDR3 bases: TGTGCCTGGAGTCGACAGCACTATGGCTACACCTTC. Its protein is CAWSRQHYGYTF.

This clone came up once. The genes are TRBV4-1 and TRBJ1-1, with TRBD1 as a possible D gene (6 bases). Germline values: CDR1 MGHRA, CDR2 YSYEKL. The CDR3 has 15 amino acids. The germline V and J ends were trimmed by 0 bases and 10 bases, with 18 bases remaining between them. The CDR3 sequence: CASSQDQNRDLAAFF. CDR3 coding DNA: TGCGCCAGCAGCCAAGACCAAAACAGGGATTTAGCAGCTTTCTTT.

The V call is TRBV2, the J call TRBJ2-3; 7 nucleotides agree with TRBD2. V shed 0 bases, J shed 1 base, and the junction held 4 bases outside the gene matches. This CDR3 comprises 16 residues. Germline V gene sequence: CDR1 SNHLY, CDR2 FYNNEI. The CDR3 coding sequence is TGTGCCAGCAGTGAAGCGGGGCTAGCGGGCACAGATACGCAGTATTTT. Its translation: CASSEAGLAGTDTQYF.

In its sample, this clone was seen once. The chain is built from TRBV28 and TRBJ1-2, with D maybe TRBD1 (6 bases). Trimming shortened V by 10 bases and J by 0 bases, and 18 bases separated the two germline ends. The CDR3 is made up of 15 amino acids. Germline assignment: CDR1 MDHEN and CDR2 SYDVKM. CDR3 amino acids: CATSPRGQANYGYTF. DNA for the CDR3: TGTGCCACCAGCCCCAGGGGACAAGCTAACTATGGCTACACCTTC.

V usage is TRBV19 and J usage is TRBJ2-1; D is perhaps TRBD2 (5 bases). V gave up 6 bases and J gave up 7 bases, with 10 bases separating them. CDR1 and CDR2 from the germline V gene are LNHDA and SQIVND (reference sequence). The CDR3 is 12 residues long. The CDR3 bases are TGTGCCAGTAGGTCGGACTGGAATGAGCAGTTCTTC. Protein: CASRSDWNEQFF.

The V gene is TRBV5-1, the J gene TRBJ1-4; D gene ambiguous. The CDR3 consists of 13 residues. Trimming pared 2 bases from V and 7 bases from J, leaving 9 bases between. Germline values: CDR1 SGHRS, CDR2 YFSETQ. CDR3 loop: CASSLGGGEKLFF. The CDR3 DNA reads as TGCGCCAGCAGCTTAGGAGGCGGTGAAAAACTGTTTTTT.

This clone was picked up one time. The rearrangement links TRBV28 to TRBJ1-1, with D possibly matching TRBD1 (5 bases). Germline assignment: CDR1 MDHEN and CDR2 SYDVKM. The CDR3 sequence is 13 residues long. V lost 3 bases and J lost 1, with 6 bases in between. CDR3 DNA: TGTGCCAGCAGTTTTACAGGGAACACTGAAGCTTTCTTT. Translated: CASSFTGNTEAFF.

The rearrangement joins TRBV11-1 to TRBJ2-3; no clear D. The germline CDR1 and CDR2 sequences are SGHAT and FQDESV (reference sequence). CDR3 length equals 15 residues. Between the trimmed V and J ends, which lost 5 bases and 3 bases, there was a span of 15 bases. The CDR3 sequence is CASSRDRSPTDTQYF. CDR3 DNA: TGTGCCAGCAGCCGCGACCGGAGTCCTACAGATACGCAGTATTTT.

The CDR3 loop is CASRESGSAGNTIYF. Here the CDR3 DNA reads TGTGCCAGCAGAGAGTCAGGCTCTGCTGGAAACACCATATATTTT. The gene calls are TRBV25-1 and TRBJ1-3; D is uncertain. The CDR3 loop spans 15 amino acids. CDR1 is MGHDK and CDR2 is SYGVNS in the germline V gene. The V end lost 6 bases, the J end lost 2 bases, and 14 bases lay between the germline ends.

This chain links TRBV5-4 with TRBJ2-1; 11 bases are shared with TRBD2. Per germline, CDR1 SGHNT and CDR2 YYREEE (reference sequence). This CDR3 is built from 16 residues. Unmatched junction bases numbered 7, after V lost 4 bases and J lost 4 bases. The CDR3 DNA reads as TGTGCCAGCAGCCTACCCACTAGCGGGGGATACAATGAGCAGTTCTTC. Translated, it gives CASSLPTSGGYNEQFF.